The subject of this entry is one T cell receptor (beta chain). The germline V gene has CDR1 MGHDK and CDR2 SYGVNS. Trimming pared 2 bases from V and 8 bases from J, leaving 12 bases between. The CDR3 sequence is 13 residues long. The data were taken from a study of T cell responses to AZD1222 COVID-19 vaccine. TCRdb's copy holds only in-frame clones and misses some; the assay was immunoSEQ multiplex PCR. The sample holds about 15,000 clones, 88% seen once. The sequence was obtained from an adult who received the AZD1222 COVID-19 vaccine. The input for sequencing was peripheral blood, taken 28 days after the second AZD1222 dose. The chain recombines TRBV25-1 with TRBJ1-2; TRBD1 is a possible D gene (5 bases). CDR3 region: CASSENGGLGYTF. In DNA form, the CDR3 reads TGTGCCAGCAGTGAAAATGGGGGACTAGGCTACACCTTC.